Shown below are 10 T cell receptor beta chains from a single sample sequenced in a study of blood T cell repertoires in COVID-19. The repertoire was sequenced with immunoSEQ multiplex PCR; TCRdb's copy has only in-frame clones and lacks some. The sample contains approximately 240,000 clones, about 90% of which appear only once. The sequencing sample was made of PBMCs or T cells enriched from blood (not recorded which). Every receptor here comes from a woman aged 18-29 years who had recovered from COVID-19.

This clone was detected once. The CDR3 does not end in the conserved phenylalanine or tryptophan, so this is likely a read error. It is unclear where the CDR3 begins or ends on the DNA, so no DNA is shown, and the CDR3 is as TCRdb lists it. The chain couples TRBV6-5 to TRBJ1-5; the listed D gene, TRBD1, was not tested against the DNA. The CDR3 numbers 12 amino acids, ends counted. CDR1 is MNHEY, CDR2 SVGAGI, per germline. The CDR3 spells CASRMQQGRLLL.

The sample holds a few counts of this clone. The chain employs TRBV4-3 and TRBJ1-2, with unresolved D. CDR3 length: 16 amino acids. V was clipped by 1 base and J by 0 bases, with 12 bases between them. The germline CDR1 and CDR2 sequences are LGHNA and YSLEER. CDR3 loop: CASSQAERPANYGYTF. CDR3 DNA: TGCGCCAGCAGCCAAGCTGAGAGGCCGGCTAACTATGGCTACACCTTC.

The rearrangement links TRBV11-2 to TRBJ1-4; no clear D gene. The CDR3 contains 13 residues. V was clipped by 5 bases and J by 6 bases, with 10 bases between them. Germline V gene data show CDR1 as SGHAT and CDR2 as FQNNGV. The CDR3 DNA reads TGTGCCAGCAGCACGAAGCCCGATGAAAAACTGTTTTTT. This encodes CASSTKPDEKLFF.

The rearrangement uses TRBV4-3 and TRBJ1-1, with TRBD1 identical over 7 bases. The CDR3 totals 14 residues. V lost 0 bases, J lost 3 bases, and 1 base stayed unmatched. Looked up from germline, CDR1 is LGHNA and CDR2 is YSLEER. In DNA form, the CDR3 reads TGCGCCAGCAGCCAAGATGACAGGGACACTGAAGCTTTCTTT. It codes for CASSQDDRDTEAFF.

This chain joins TRBV9 and TRBJ2-1, with 14 bases identical to TRBD2. CDR1 is SGDLS, CDR2 YYNGEE, per germline. V was pared by 3 bases and J by 9 bases, with 11 bases of the junction left unmatched. CDR3 length: 17 residues. This CDR3 reads CASSARTSGRILGEQFF. The DNA for the CDR3 is TGTGCCAGCAGCGCCCGGACTAGCGGGAGGATTTTAGGTGAGCAGTTCTTC.

The gene calls are TRBV5-1 and TRBJ2-3; 9 bases align to TRBD1. Germline loops: CDR1 SGHRS, CDR2 YFSETQ. The CDR3 is 15 amino acids. Trimming removed 3 bases from V and 3 bases from J; junction bases left unmatched: 5. The CDR3 spells CASSWGGTGTDTQYF. The CDR3 DNA reads as TGCGCCAGCAGCTGGGGGGGGACAGGGACAGATACGCAGTATTTT.

In nucleotides, the CDR3 is TGTGCCAGCAGCCTCGGGGGAAAGCAGCCCCAGCATTTT. Translated: CASSLGGKQPQHF. V is TRBV12-3 or TRBV12-4 and J is TRBJ1-5, with TRBD1 as a possible D gene (5 bases). The CDR3 has 13 amino acids. V lost 6 bases and J 7 bases, leaving 13 bases between the germline ends.

This clone appeared once. This chain links TRBV24-1 with TRBJ1-1; D gene ambiguous. The CDR3 is 13 residues long. The germline V gene has CDR1 KGHDR and CDR2 SFDVKD. V was cut by 7 bases and J by 1 base, with 9 bases left in between. As DNA, the CDR3 is TGTGCCACCAGAGGAGGAGGGAACACTGAAGCTTTCTTT. This translates into CATRGGGNTEAFF.

This sequence joins TRBV15 and TRBJ1-2; D gene ambiguous. Germline assignment: CDR1 LNHNV and CDR2 YYDKDF (reference sequence). The CDR3 sequence is 15 residues long. Trimming left V 0 bases short and J 5 bases short, with 13 bases between. This chain's CDR3 is CATSRELGGSYGYTF. In nucleotides, the CDR3 is TGTGCCACCAGCAGAGAGCTGGGAGGGTCGTATGGCTACACCTTC.

The chain is built from TRBV7-9 and TRBJ1-2, with a weak D call TRBD1 (6 bases). The CDR3 extends over 14 amino acids. The V and J ends lost 4 bases and 6 bases respectively, with 15 bases between them. Germline loops: CDR1 SEHNR, CDR2 FQNEAQ (reference sequence). CDR3 DNA: TGTGCCAGCAGCTCAAGTGGGGGGGCTCATGGCTACACCTTC. Its protein product is CASSSSGGAHGYTF.